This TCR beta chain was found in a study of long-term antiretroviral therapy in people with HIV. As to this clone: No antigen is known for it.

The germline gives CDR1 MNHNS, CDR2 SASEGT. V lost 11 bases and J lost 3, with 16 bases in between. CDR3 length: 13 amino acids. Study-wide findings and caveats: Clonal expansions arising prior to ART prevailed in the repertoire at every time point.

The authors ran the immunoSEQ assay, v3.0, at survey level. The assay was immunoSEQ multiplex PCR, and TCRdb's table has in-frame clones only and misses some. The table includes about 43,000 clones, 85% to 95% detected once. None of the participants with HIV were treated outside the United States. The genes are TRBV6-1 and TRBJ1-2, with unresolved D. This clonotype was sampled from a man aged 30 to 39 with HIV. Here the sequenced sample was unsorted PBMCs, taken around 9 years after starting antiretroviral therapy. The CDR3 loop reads CASRTQAHYGYTF. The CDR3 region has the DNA TGTGCCTCCCGGACCCAGGCCCACTATGGCTACACCTTC.